These 24 T cell receptor beta chains came from one sample sequenced in a study of T cell changes during pregnancy in multiple sclerosis. TCRdb's copy holds only in-frame clones and misses some; the assay was immunoSEQ multiplex PCR. This table holds around 31,000 clones, approximately 90% found once. The sequencing here drew on CD8+ T cells from peripheral blood mononuclear cells, taken in the first trimester of pregnancy. Receptor source: a female donor with multiple sclerosis, enrolled in a pregnancy study.

The chain is built from TRBV7-9 and TRBJ2-7; a possible D gene is TRBD2 (6 bases). Germline CDR1 SEHNR, CDR2 FQNEAQ (reference sequence). With 4 bases removed from V and 3 bases from J, the gap between germline ends came to 16 bases. This CDR3 region has 15 residues. The CDR3 nucleotides read TGTGCCAGCAGCTCCCAAACTAGCCCCCTCTACGAGCAGTACTTC. Translating it yields CASSSQTSPLYEQYF.

The V call is TRBV15, the J call TRBJ2-1; TRBD2 agrees at 9 bases. The CDR3 spans 17 residues. The V gene's germline CDR1 is LNHNV and CDR2 YYDKDF (reference sequence). With 0 bases clipped from V and 9 bases from J, the junction kept 12 bases outside the gene matches. DNA of the CDR3: TGTGCCACCAGCAGAGATTCCATGGGCGGGGGGGCGTCTGAGCAGTTCTTC. Translation: CATSRDSMGGGASEQFF.

The gene calls are TRBV27 and TRBJ2-5; 9 positions match TRBD2. J was trimmed by 2 bases and V by 5 bases; bases with no gene match: 3. This CDR3 spans 14 amino acids. Germline assignment: CDR1 MNHEY and CDR2 SMNVEV (reference sequence). The CDR3 protein is CASSLAGTQETQYF. For the CDR3, the DNA is TGTGCCAGCAGTCTAGCGGGAACGCAAGAGACCCAGTACTTC.

The V gene is TRBV6-5, the J gene TRBJ1-5, with D hard to call. The CDR3 runs to 13 residues. From germline, CDR1 is MNHEY and CDR2 SVGAGI. Deletions cut 0 bases from V and 4 bases from J, with 4 bases between. For the CDR3, the DNA is TGTGCCAGCAGTTACTCGAGGAATCAGCCCCAGCATTTT. It codes for CASSYSRNQPQHF.

V usage is TRBV9 and J usage is TRBJ2-2; 7 bases map to TRBD2. This CDR3 has 16 amino acids. Germline V gene lookup returns CDR1 SGDLS and CDR2 YYNGEE. Trimming cost V 0 bases and J 3 bases; bases outside gene matches: 5. CDR3 protein: CASSVVEAGHTGELFF. DNA for the CDR3: TGTGCCAGCAGCGTAGTTGAAGCGGGGCACACCGGGGAGCTGTTTTTT.

As regards this clone: At one end, the junction sequence differs from germline, possibly due to a read error. The chain uses TRBV5-4 and TRBJ1-1; D is undetermined. CDR3 length: 11 residues. The V gene's germline CDR1 is SGHNT and CDR2 YYREEE (reference sequence). CDR3 nucleotide sequence: TGTGCCAGCAGCTTGAAGGCCAGGTGGGTGTTT. It specifies CASSLKARWVF.

This clone was seen just once. This chain uses TRBV28 with TRBJ1-5; TRBD1 might be the D (5 bases). The V end was cut by 5 bases, the J end by 3 bases, with 11 bases between. The germline V gene has CDR1 MDHEN and CDR2 SYDVKM. This CDR3 has 14 residues. The CDR3: CASSITGNNQPQHF. The CDR3 DNA sequence: TGTGCCAGCAGTATTACAGGTAACAATCAGCCCCAGCATTTT.

This clone is a singleton in its sample. The chain employs TRBV18 and TRBJ2-2, with D maybe TRBD2 (5 bases). The length of the CDR3 is 15 residues. The V end was cut by 1 base, the J end by 4 bases, with 10 bases between. Germline-derived CDR1 and CDR2 are KGHSH and LQKENI. CDR3 bases: TGTGCCAGCTCACCACTGAAAGGAGGCACCGGGGAGCTGTTTTTT. This gives the protein CASSPLKGGTGELFF. The full variable domain, with the rest looked up from reference TRBV18 and TRBJ2-2, is NAGVMQNPRHLVRRRGQEARLRCSPMKGHSHVYWYRQLPEEGLKFMVYLQKENIIDESGMPKERFSAEFPKEGPSILRIQQVVRGDSAAYFCASSPLKGGTGELFFGEGSRLTVL.

This clone has only one observation. CDR3 sequence reads: CASSETGSYEQYF. CDR3 sequence (DNA): TGTGCCAGCAGTGAAACAGGGTCCTACGAGCAGTACTTC. This rearrangement joins TRBV27 to TRBJ2-7; a weak D match, TRBD1 (6 bases). The CDR3 length is 13 residues. Trimming removed 5 bases at V and 1 base at J, with 9 bases between. CDR1 and CDR2 from the germline V gene are MNHEY and SMNVEV (reference sequence).

This clone is a singleton in its sample. CDR3 nucleotide sequence: TGTGCCAGTAGTATTCGAGTTTACCAAGAGACCCAGTACTTC. It is translated as CASSIRVYQETQYF. The chain carries TRBV19 and TRBJ2-5; D call uncertain. There are 14 residues in the CDR3. V was clipped by 3 bases and J by 0 bases, with 8 bases between them. CDR1 is LNHDA, CDR2 SQIVND, per germline (reference sequence).

The chain has TRBV11-2 and TRBJ2-7; 7 nucleotides line up with TRBD2. J was trimmed by 4 bases and V by 1 base; bases with no gene match: 4. Germline CDR1 and CDR2: SGHAT and FQNNGV. The CDR3 is made up of 14 amino acids. In nucleotides, the CDR3 is TGTGCCAGCAGCTTAGGGCGGGAGTCTTACGAGCAGTACTTC. It yields the protein CASSLGRESYEQYF.

The rearrangement joins TRBV7-2 to TRBJ2-5, with 8 positions matching TRBD1. The CDR3 runs 17 residues. The germline CDR1 and CDR2 sequences are SGHTA and FQGNSA. Trimming at V came to 5 bases and at J to 7 bases, leaving 18 bases not matched to a gene. CDR3 protein: CASSLRTGTGTEGTQYF. The CDR3 coding sequence is TGTGCCAGCAGCCTCCGGACAGGGACCGGAACGGAGGGGACCCAGTACTTC.

V is TRBV27 and J is TRBJ2-7, with a tentative D call TRBD1 (6 bases). Trimming pared 5 bases from V and 3 bases from J, leaving 14 bases between. Germline CDR1 and CDR2: MNHEY and SMNVEV (reference sequence). The CDR3 length is 14 residues. This CDR3 reads CASSHQDRYYEQYF. The DNA for the CDR3 is TGTGCCAGCAGTCACCAGGACAGATACTACGAGCAGTACTTC.

The V gene is TRBV7-9, the J gene TRBJ2-5, with D perhaps matching TRBD2 (5 bases). Germline assignment: CDR1 SEHNR and CDR2 FQNEAQ (reference sequence). V dropped 5 bases and J dropped 0 bases, with 13 bases sitting between them. This CDR3 comprises 15 residues. This chain's CDR3 is CASSTTTLYQETQYF. DNA of the CDR3: TGTGCCAGCAGCACGACTACCTTGTACCAAGAGACCCAGTACTTC.

The genes are TRBV5-1 and TRBJ1-4, with a possible D match to TRBD1 (5 bases). Per the germline V gene, CDR1 is SGHRS and CDR2 is YFSETQ. V was cut by 6 bases and J by 8 bases, with 14 bases left in between. The CDR3 sequence is 13 residues long. The CDR3 sequence: CASTLGRGEKLFF. For the CDR3, the DNA is TGCGCCAGCACTCTAGGGCGGGGCGAAAAACTGTTTTTT.

V and J are TRBV6-5 and TRBJ2-7, with TRBD1 matching 8 bases. From germline, CDR1 is MNHEY and CDR2 SVGAGI. This CDR3 region has 12 residues. The V and J ends lost 6 bases and 5 bases, in that order; junction bases with no gene match: 3. The CDR3 DNA reads as TGTGCCAGCAGCTGGACAGGGAACGAGCAGTACTTC. Its protein product is CASSWTGNEQYF.

This chain links TRBV7-9 with TRBJ2-7; the D is unclear. CDR3 length: 13 amino acids. V lost 3 bases, J lost 0 bases, and 6 bases lay in between. The V gene's germline CDR1 is SEHNR and CDR2 FQNEAQ (reference sequence). CDR3 in amino acids: CASSFGSSYEQYF. The CDR3 DNA sequence: TGTGCCAGCAGCTTCGGTAGCTCCTACGAGCAGTACTTC.

The chain links TRBV7-3 to TRBJ2-3; tentatively, D is TRBD2 (7 bases). The CDR3 extends over 17 amino acids. V was cut by 5 bases and J by 3 bases, with 21 bases left in between. Germline V gives CDR1 SGHTA, CDR2 FQGTGA. The CDR3 sequence is CASSPNMAGAGTDTQYF. The CDR3 nucleotides are TGTGCCAGCAGCCCAAACATGGCGGGGGCTGGTACAGATACGCAGTATTTT.

This chain connects TRBV6-5 to TRBJ2-7; no clear D. The CDR3 runs 14 residues. V was clipped by 0 bases and J by 5 bases, with 11 bases between them. Germline V gene sequence: CDR1 MNHEY, CDR2 SVGAGI. CDR3 in amino acids: CASSYSKTLHEQYF. For the CDR3, the DNA is TGTGCCAGCAGTTACTCGAAGACACTCCACGAGCAGTACTTC.

V and J are TRBV11-2 and TRBJ2-5; weak D call: TRBD1 (6 bases). The CDR3 length is 15 residues. Germline assignment: CDR1 SGHAT and CDR2 FQNNGV. The V and J ends lost 4 bases and 1 base respectively, with 13 bases between them. CDR3 in DNA: TGTGCCAGCAGCTCACGACAGGAAATCCAAGAGACCCAGTACTTC. As protein: CASSSRQEIQETQYF.

The chain combines TRBV6-4 with TRBJ2-1; D not certain. CDR1 is MRHNA, CDR2 SNTAGT, per germline. The CDR3 runs to 14 residues. V gave up 3 bases and J gave up 4 bases, with 10 bases separating them. The DNA for the CDR3 is TGTGCCAGCAGTGAAAAACTATTTTACAATGAGCAGTTCTTC. Protein product: CASSEKLFYNEQFF.

In its sample, this clone was seen a few times. J is TRBJ2-7 and V is TRBV27; D ambiguous. The germline V gene encodes CDR1 MNHEY and CDR2 SMNVEV (reference sequence). CDR3 length equals 13 residues. The germline V and J ends were trimmed by 0 bases and 1 base, with 4 bases remaining between them. The CDR3 sequence is CASSLSASYEQYF. CDR3 sequence (DNA): TGTGCCAGCAGTTTATCGGCATCCTACGAGCAGTACTTC.

The V call is TRBV4-3, the J call TRBJ1-2; D not certain. The V end lost 0 bases, the J end lost 2 bases, and 7 bases lay between the germline ends. This CDR3 has 14 residues. CDR1 LGHNA and CDR2 YSLEER come from the germline V gene. The CDR3 DNA reads TGCGCCAGCAGCCAAGATGCAGGAAACTATGGCTACACCTTC. This sequence encodes CASSQDAGNYGYTF.

This clone has only one observation. This chain joins TRBV18 and TRBJ2-3; unclear D gene. Trimming took off 3 bases at V and 0 bases at J, with 16 bases between the two ends. Germline V gene sequence: CDR1 KGHSH, CDR2 LQKENI. The CDR3 runs 17 residues. CDR3 in DNA: TGTGCCAGCTCACCGGAGCTAAACGCGATAAGCACAGATACGCAGTATTTT. Residues: CASSPELNAISTDTQYF. The full variable domain, rest sourced from reference TRBV18 and TRBJ2-3, is NAGVMQNPRHLVRRRGQEARLRCSPMKGHSHVYWYRQLPEEGLKFMVYLQKENIIDESGMPKERFSAEFPKEGPSILRIQQVVRGDSAAYFCASSPELNAISTDTQYFGPGTRLTVL.